The 23 T cell receptor beta chains below were found in one sample sequenced in a study of OX40 agonist ivuxolimab in advanced cancers. Sequenced by immunoSEQ multiplex PCR; TCRdb stores in-frame clones only, minus some. This sample has approximately 50,000 clones, with 88% found just once. This specimen was CD4+ or CD8+ T cells sorted from blood, taken in a trial of the OX40 agonist ivuxolimab. These receptors originate from an adult with an advanced solid tumor such as melanoma, head and neck, liver or kidney cancer.

V and J are TRBV18 and TRBJ1-1; a possible D gene is TRBD1 (6 bases). The V gene's germline CDR1 is KGHSH and CDR2 LQKENI. The germline V and J ends were trimmed by 3 bases and 4 bases, with 15 bases remaining between them. The CDR3 has 15 amino acids. This CDR3 is CASSPSTGLSTEAFF. The CDR3 DNA follows: TGTGCCAGCTCACCGAGCACAGGGTTGAGCACTGAAGCTTTCTTT.

This clone was found once. V is TRBV7-3 and J is TRBJ2-5; 9 bases are shared with TRBD1. The CDR3 loop spans 17 amino acids. The V gene end was trimmed by 2 bases and the J gene end by 5 bases; junction bases not matched to a gene: 12. The germline V gene encodes CDR1 SGHTA and CDR2 FQGTGA. The CDR3, as DNA: TGTGCCAGCAGCTTAGGGGTCACAGGGGGCGACGGGGAGACCCAGTACTTC. This codes for CASSLGVTGGDGETQYF. Supplemented by reference TRBV7-3 and TRBJ2-5, the full variable domain reads GAGVSQTPSNKVTEKGKYVELRCDPISGHTALYWYRQSLGQGPEFLIYFQGTGAADDSGLPNDRFFAVRPEGSVSTLKIQRTERGDSAVYLCASSLGVTGGDGETQYFGPGTRLLVL.

The chain uses TRBV7-8 and TRBJ2-5; tentative D call: TRBD1 (5 bases). Germline CDR1 reads SGHVS; CDR2 reads FQNEAQ. This CDR3 has 15 residues. The V and J ends lost 9 bases and 1 base respectively, with 18 bases between them. CDR3 sequence reads: CASDRGVWVQETQYF. DNA of the CDR3: TGTGCCAGTGATAGGGGTGTTTGGGTCCAAGAGACCCAGTACTTC.

The rearrangement uses TRBV2 and TRBJ2-2, with TRBD1 matching 12 bases. Germline lookup yields CDR1 SNHLY and CDR2 FYNNEI. This CDR3 comprises 16 residues. The V and J ends lost 6 bases and 0 bases, in that order; junction bases with no gene match: 2. Here the CDR3 reads CASSGTGGSNTGELFF. The CDR3, as DNA: TGTGCCAGCAGCGGGACAGGGGGCTCGAACACCGGGGAGCTGTTTTTT.

In this sample, this clone turned up once. J is TRBJ1-5 and V is TRBV6-5, with 10 bases matching TRBD1. Trimming removed 5 bases from V and 5 bases from J; junction bases left unmatched: 6. The CDR3 is made up of 15 amino acids. CDR1 and CDR2 from the germline V gene are MNHEY and SVGAGI. The CDR3 is CASSPGTGVDQPQHF. CDR3 nucleotides: TGTGCCAGCAGTCCCGGGACAGGGGTTGATCAGCCCCAGCATTTT.

The V and J genes are TRBV6-6 and TRBJ2-1; 10 nucleotides match TRBD2. The CDR3 consists of 13 residues. CDR1 and CDR2 from the germline V gene are MNHNY and SVGAGI (reference sequence). V trimming: 6 bases; J trimming: 5 bases; junction bases outside the gene matches: 1. DNA of the CDR3: TGTGCCAGCAGACTAGCGGGAAACAATGAGCAGTTCTTC. Its protein product is CASRLAGNNEQFF.

The chain is built from TRBV7-9 and TRBJ2-7, with D possibly TRBD2 on 6 matching bases. Germline loops: CDR1 SEHNR, CDR2 FQNEAQ (reference sequence). The V and J ends lost 4 bases and 4 bases respectively, with 17 bases between them. The CDR3 covers 15 residues. The CDR3 protein is CASSSRGGTAYEQYF. DNA for the CDR3: TGTGCCAGCAGCTCCCGGGGCGGGACGGCATACGAGCAGTACTTC.

The rearrangement links TRBV7-9 to TRBJ1-1, with D possibly matching TRBD1 (5 bases). V shed 5 bases and J shed 2 bases, with 18 bases lying between them. Germline V gene lookup returns CDR1 SEHNR and CDR2 FQNEAQ (reference sequence). This CDR3 spans 16 amino acids. CDR3 loop: CASSPRGVLSNTEAFF. The CDR3 DNA reads as TGTGCCAGCAGCCCCCGGGGGGTACTTTCTAACACTGAAGCTTTCTTT. The whole variable domain, filled in from reference TRBV7-9 and TRBJ1-1, reads DTGVSQNPRHKITKRGQNVTFRCDPISEHNRLYWYRQTLGQGPEFLTYFQNEAQLEKSRLLSDRFSAERPKGSFSTLEIQRTEQGDSAMYLCASSPRGVLSNTEAFFGQGTRLTVV.

The V call is TRBV5-5, the J call TRBJ2-7; no reliable D call. The CDR3 extends over 12 amino acids. CDR1 and CDR2 from the germline V gene are SGHKS and YYEKEE (reference sequence). V was trimmed by 2 bases and J by 10 bases, leaving 13 bases between them. The CDR3 is CASSFSTGAQYF. The CDR3 DNA sequence: TGTGCCAGCAGCTTCTCGACGGGCGCCCAGTACTTC. The entire variable domain, with the rest obtained from reference TRBV5-5 and TRBJ2-7, is as follows: DAGVTQSPTHLIKTRGQQVTLRCSPISGHKSVSWYQQVLGQGPQFIFQYYEKEERGRGNFPDRFSARQFPNYSSELNVNALLLGDSALYLCASSFSTGAQYFGPGTRLTVT.

V is TRBV4-2 and J is TRBJ1-1; D is ambiguous. This CDR3 is 14 amino acids long. The ends were cut back, 6 bases at V and 1 base at J, with 12 bases in the middle. From germline, CDR1 is LGHNA and CDR2 YNFKEQ. The CDR3 region is CASRTRQPNTEAFF. The CDR3 region has the DNA TGTGCCAGCAGGACACGACAACCGAACACTGAAGCTTTCTTT.

The chain joins TRBV5-1 to TRBJ2-6; D gene unclear. CDR1 SGHRS and CDR2 YFSETQ come from the germline V gene. The CDR3 spans 16 residues. Deletions cut 0 bases from V and 0 bases from J, with 7 bases between. In DNA, the CDR3 is TGCGCCAGCAGCTTGGTGGGGTCCTCTGGGGCCAACGTCCTGACTTTC. Protein sequence: CASSLVGSSGANVLTF.

This chain uses TRBV11-3 with TRBJ2-7; D is uncertain. This CDR3 comprises 15 residues. CDR1 and CDR2 (germline): SGHNT, YENEEA. Trimming took off 0 bases at V and 1 base at J, with 10 bases between the two ends. The chain's CDR3 is CASSLDWAVSYEQYF. CDR3 nucleotides: TGTGCCAGCAGCTTAGATTGGGCGGTTTCCTACGAGCAGTACTTC.

This clone was recorded once. V gene TRBV7-8 combines with J gene TRBJ2-2; TRBD2 might be the D (5 bases). V lost 5 bases, J lost 5 bases, and 12 bases lay in between. This CDR3 has 14 residues. CDR1 and CDR2 from the germline V gene are SGHVS and FQNEAQ. The CDR3 DNA follows: TGTGCCAGCAGCCCAGGTCGGGGAACCGGGGAGCTGTTTTTT. Encoded protein: CASSPGRGTGELFF.

The chain links TRBV11-3 to TRBJ2-5; 15 bases fit TRBD2. V lost 5 bases and J lost 4; bases outside the gene matches: 14. The CDR3 length is 19 residues. CDR1 and CDR2 (germline): SGHNT, YENEEA. CDR3 nucleotide sequence: TGTGCCAGCAGCAAGCGACCGGGACTAGCGGGAGGCTATGGAGAGACCCAGTACTTC. Its protein is CASSKRPGLAGGYGETQYF. Full variable domain (missing parts from reference TRBV11-3 and TRBJ2-5): EAGVVQSPRYKIIEKKQPVAFWCNPISGHNTLYWYLQNLGQGPELLIRYENEEAVDDSQLPKDRFSAERLKGVDSTLKIQPAELGDSAVYLCASSKRPGLAGGYGETQYFGPGTRLLVL.

This chain links TRBV7-8 with TRBJ2-7; 7 nucleotides agree with TRBD2. Germline loops: CDR1 SGHVS, CDR2 FQNEAQ. J lost 0 bases, V lost 0 bases, and 2 bases had no gene match. The length of the CDR3 is 15 residues. For the CDR3, the DNA is TGTGCCAGCAGCTTAGCCGGGGGGAGCTCCTACGAGCAGTACTTC. This codes for CASSLAGGSSYEQYF.

V is TRBV11-3 and J is TRBJ2-6; D is unclear. The germline V gene has CDR1 SGHNT and CDR2 YENEEA. CDR3 length equals 15 residues. V lost 0 bases to trimming and J lost 2 bases, with 5 bases between them. The DNA for the CDR3 is TGTGCCAGCAGCTTAGAAGCAACTGGGGCCAACGTCCTGACTTTC. Translating gives CASSLEATGANVLTF.

The V call is TRBV5-8, the J call TRBJ1-2, with TRBD1 identical over 10 bases. J lost 0 bases, V lost 5 bases, and 7 bases had no gene match. The CDR3 loop spans 16 amino acids. CDR1 is SGHTS and CDR2 is YDEGEE in the germline V gene. The CDR3 is CASRRDRGSANYGYTF. As DNA, the CDR3 is TGTGCCAGCAGACGGGACAGGGGATCGGCTAACTATGGCTACACCTTC.

This clone was picked up one time. The CDR3 sequence is CASSSLTGGKEYF. As DNA, the CDR3 is TGTGCCAGCAGTTCTTTGACAGGGGGCAAGGAGTACTTC. The rearrangement uses TRBV28 and TRBJ2-7; 10 bases are shared with TRBD1. This CDR3 region has 13 residues. In germline, CDR1 is MDHEN, CDR2 SYDVKM. V dropped 4 bases and J dropped 11; count of bases not matched to a gene: 8.

The V and J genes are TRBV11-2 and TRBJ2-7; D remains unclear. The germline CDR1 and CDR2 sequences are SGHAT and FQNNGV. V was cut by 4 bases and J by 3 bases, with 10 bases left in between. CDR3 length equals 13 residues. As DNA, the CDR3 is TGTGCCAGCAGCTGGAGCTGGGACTACGAGCAGTACTTC. Amino acids: CASSWSWDYEQYF.

This clone showed up just a few times. This chain links TRBV21-1 with TRBJ2-3; the tabulated D call, TRBD2, remains unverified against the DNA. TRBV21-1 constitutes a pseudogene. This CDR3 region has 17 residues. CDR3 sequence (DNA): TGTGCCAGCAGCAAAGCGCACCCAGCGGTTGTGGCAGATACGCAGTATTTT. The encoded protein is CASSKAHPAVVADTQYF.

Regarding this clone: This sample also contains other DNA sequences that code for the same CDR3. This chain connects TRBV7-7 to TRBJ2-5, with TRBD2 as a possible D gene (6 bases). Germline values: CDR1 SSHAT, CDR2 FNYEAQ (reference sequence). V was clipped by 2 bases and J by 2 bases, with 21 bases between them. This CDR3 spans 18 amino acids. The CDR3 DNA follows: TGTGCCAGCAGCTTAACCGCTAGCGCCTCAGGGTGGCAAGAGACCCAGTACTTC. Translated: CASSLTASASGWQETQYF.

The chain links TRBV9 to TRBJ1-3, with D unresolved. Trimming took off 0 bases at V and 0 bases at J, with 7 bases between the two ends. The CDR3 is 15 amino acids. The germline V gene encodes CDR1 SGDLS and CDR2 YYNGEE. The CDR3 nucleotides read TGTGCCAGCAGCGTAGGGGCAAGCTCTGGAAACACCATATATTTT. Its translation is CASSVGASSGNTIYF.

The gene calls are TRBV30 and TRBJ1-5; D perhaps matches TRBD1 (6 bases). The CDR3 totals 13 residues. The V end lost 7 bases, the J end lost 7 bases, and 17 bases lay between the germline ends. Germline V gene lookup returns CDR1 GTSNPN and CDR2 SVGIG (reference sequence). CDR3 sequence (DNA): TGTGCCTTCTCCGCGGGGGGCCGGCAGCCCCAGCATTTT. Translation: CAFSAGGRQPQHF.